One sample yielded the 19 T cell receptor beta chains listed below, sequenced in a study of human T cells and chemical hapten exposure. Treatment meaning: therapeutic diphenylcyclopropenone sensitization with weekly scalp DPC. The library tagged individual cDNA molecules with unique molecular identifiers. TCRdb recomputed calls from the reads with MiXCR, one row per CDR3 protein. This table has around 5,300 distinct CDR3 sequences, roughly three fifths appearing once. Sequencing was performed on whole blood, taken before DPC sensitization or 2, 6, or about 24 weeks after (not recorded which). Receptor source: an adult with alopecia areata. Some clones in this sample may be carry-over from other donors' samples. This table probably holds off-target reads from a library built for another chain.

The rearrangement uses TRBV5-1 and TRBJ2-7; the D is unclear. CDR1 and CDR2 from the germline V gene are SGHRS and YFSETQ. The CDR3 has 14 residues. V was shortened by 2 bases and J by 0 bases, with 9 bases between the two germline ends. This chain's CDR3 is CASSFGVTSYEQYF. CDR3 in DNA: TGCGCCAGCAGCTTTGGAGTCACCTCCTACGAGCAGTACTTC.

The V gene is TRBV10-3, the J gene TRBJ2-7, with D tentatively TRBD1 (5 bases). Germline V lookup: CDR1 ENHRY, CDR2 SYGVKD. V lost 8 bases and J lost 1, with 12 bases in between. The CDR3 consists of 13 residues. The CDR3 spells CAIQGSSSYEQYF. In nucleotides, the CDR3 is TGTGCCATCCAGGGATCTAGTTCCTACGAGCAGTACTTC.

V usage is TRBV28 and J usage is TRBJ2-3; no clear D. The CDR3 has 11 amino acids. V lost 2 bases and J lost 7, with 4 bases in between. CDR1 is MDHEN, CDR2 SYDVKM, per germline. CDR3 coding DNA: TGTGCCAGCAGTTTAAAGCATACGCAGTATTTT. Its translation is CASSLKHTQYF.

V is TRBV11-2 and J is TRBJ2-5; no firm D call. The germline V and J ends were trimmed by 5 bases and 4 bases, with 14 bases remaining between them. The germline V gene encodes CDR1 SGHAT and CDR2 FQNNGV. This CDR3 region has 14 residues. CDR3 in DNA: TGTGCCAGCAGCCCCTTTAGTGGCGGAGAGACCCAGTACTTC. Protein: CASSPFSGGETQYF.

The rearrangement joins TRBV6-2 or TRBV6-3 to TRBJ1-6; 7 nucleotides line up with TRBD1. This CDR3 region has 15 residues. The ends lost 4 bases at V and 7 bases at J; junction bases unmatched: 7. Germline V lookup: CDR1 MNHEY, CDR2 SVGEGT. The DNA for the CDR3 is TGTGCCAGCAGTTCATTAGGGGGCGCGAATTCACCCCTCCACTTT. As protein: CASSSLGGANSPLHF.

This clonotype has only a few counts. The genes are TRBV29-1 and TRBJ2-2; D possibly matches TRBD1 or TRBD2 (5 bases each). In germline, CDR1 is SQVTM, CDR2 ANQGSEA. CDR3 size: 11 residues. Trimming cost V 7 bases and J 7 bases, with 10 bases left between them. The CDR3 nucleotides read TGCAGCGGCAGGGACGTCGGGGAGCTGTTTTTT. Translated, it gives CSGRDVGELFF.

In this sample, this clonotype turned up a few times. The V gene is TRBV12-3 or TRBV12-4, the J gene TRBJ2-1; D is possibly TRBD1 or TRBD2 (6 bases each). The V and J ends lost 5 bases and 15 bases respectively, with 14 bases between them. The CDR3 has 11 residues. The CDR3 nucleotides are TGTGCCAGCAGTGGAAGGGGGGAAACGTTCTTC. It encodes CASSGRGETFF.

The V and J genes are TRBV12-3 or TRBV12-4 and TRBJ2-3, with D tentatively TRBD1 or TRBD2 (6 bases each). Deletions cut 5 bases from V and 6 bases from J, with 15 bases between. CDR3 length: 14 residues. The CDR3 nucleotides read TGTGCCAGCAGTCCCGAGGGGGGCGCGGATACGCAGTATTTT. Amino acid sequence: CASSPEGGADTQYF.

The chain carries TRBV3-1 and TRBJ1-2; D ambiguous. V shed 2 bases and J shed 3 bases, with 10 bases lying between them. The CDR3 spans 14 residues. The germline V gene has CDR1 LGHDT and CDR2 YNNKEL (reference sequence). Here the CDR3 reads CASSQFSGDYGYTF. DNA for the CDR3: TGTGCCAGCAGCCAATTTTCCGGGGACTATGGCTACACCTTC.

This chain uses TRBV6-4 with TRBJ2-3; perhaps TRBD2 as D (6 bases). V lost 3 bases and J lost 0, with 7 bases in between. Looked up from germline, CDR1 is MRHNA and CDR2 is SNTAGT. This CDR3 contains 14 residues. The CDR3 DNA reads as TGTGCCAGCAGTGATGGAGGGAGCACAGATACGCAGTATTTT. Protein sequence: CASSDGGSTDTQYF.

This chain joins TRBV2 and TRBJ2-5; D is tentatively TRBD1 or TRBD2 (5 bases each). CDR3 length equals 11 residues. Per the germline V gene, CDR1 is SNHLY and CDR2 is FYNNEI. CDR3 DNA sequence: TGTTCTGGGACGTACCAAGAGACCCAGTACTTC. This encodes CSGTYQETQYF.

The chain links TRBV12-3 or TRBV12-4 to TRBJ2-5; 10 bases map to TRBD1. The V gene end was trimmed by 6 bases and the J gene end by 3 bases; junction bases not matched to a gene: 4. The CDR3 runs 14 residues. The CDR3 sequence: CASSETGGKETQYF. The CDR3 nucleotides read TGTGCCAGCAGCGAGACAGGGGGCAAAGAGACCCAGTACTTC.

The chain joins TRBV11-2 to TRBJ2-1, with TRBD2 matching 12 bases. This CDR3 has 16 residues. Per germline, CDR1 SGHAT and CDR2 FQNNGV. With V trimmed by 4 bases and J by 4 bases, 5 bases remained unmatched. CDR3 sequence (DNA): TGTGCCAGCAGCTCGACTAGCGGGAGCAGGTACAATGAGCAGTTCTTC. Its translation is CASSSTSGSRYNEQFF.

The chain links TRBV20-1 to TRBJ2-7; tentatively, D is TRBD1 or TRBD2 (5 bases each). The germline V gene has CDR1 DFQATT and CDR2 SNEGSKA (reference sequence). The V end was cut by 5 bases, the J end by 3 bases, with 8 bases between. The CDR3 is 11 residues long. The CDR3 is CSASGSYEQYF. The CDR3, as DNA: TGCAGTGCTTCAGGGAGCTACGAGCAGTACTTC.

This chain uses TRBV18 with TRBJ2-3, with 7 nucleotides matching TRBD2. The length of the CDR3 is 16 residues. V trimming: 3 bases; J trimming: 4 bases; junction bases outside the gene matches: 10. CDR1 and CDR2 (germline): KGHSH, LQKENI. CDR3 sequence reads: CASSPLTAGASDTQYF. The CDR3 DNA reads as TGTGCCAGCTCACCCCTTACGGCGGGAGCCTCAGATACGCAGTATTTT.

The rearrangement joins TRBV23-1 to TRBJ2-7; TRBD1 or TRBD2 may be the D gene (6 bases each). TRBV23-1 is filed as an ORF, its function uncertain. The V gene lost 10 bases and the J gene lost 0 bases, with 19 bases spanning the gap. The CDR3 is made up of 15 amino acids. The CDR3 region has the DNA TGCGCCACCCTAGAACCCGGGGGCCCCTCCTACGAGCAGTACTTC. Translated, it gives CATLEPGGPSYEQYF.

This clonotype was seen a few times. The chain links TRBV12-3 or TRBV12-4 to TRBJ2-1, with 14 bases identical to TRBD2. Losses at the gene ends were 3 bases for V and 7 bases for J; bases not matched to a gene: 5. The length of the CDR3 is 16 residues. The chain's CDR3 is CASSFGTSGSSNEQFF. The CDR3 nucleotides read TGTGCCAGCAGTTTTGGGACTAGCGGGAGTTCGAATGAGCAGTTCTTC.

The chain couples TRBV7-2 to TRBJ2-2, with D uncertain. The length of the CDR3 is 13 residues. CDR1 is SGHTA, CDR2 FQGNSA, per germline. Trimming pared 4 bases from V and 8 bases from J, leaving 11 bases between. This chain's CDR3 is CASSSSLPGELFF. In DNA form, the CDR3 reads TGTGCCAGCAGCTCAAGCCTACCAGGGGAGCTGTTTTTT.

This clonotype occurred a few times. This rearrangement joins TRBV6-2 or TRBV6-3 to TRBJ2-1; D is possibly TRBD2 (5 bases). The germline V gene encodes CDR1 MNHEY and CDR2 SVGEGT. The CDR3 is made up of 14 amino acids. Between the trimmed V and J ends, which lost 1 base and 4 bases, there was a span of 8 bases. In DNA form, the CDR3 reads TGTGCCAGCAGTTACTTGTCGGGGTACAATGAGCAGTTCTTC. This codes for CASSYLSGYNEQFF.